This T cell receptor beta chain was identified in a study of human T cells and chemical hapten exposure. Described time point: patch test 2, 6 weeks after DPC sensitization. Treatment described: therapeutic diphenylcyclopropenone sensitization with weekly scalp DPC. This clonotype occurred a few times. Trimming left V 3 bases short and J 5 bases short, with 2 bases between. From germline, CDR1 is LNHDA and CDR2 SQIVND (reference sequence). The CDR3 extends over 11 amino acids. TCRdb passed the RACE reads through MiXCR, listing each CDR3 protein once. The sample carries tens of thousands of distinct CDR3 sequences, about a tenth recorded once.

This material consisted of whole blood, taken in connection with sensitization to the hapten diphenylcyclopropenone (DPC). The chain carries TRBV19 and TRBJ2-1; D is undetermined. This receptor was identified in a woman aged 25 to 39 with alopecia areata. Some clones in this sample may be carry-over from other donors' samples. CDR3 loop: CASSIHNEQFF. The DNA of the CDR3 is TGTGCCAGTAGTATCCACAATGAGCAGTTCTTC.